This paragraph reports one T cell receptor beta chain. Its recognized antigen is unknown. No base quality information exists; no much larger clone differs at one position. Using the deep immunoSEQ assay, TCR CDR3 regions were amplified from genomic DNA by multiplex PCR. For each cell subset, the extracted genomic DNA was distributed evenly across all wells of several immunoSEQ 96-well plates, and each plate served as one replicate. For sorted subsets, 200 ng of genomic DNA, equivalent to 30,000 or so T cell genomes, went into each replicate PCR. Purified libraries were quantified with a Qubit 3.0 fluorometer, sized on a Bioanalyzer 2100, and re-quantified with the KAPA Library Quantification kit. Each immunoSEQ 96-well plate was sequenced on its own single-read 150-cycle Illumina NextSeq 550 flow cell. The original methods were these. Because only junctional sequences without quality scores were contained in the immunoSEQ output, filtering matching that applied to full-length reads could not be performed. Sequences were annotated with PyIR, a Python wrapper for IgBLAST v1.9, using IMGT germline references to assign V/J genes and CDR3. Reads were filtered out if the reads had weak V/J assignments (E-value above 1e-6), no CDR3, stop codons, out-of-frame junctions, or ambiguous translated residues. V3J clonotypes were defined by identical inferred V gene, J gene, and CDR3 amino acid sequence. Percentage overlap between repertoires was computed as shared unique clonotypes divided by the size of the smaller repertoire. Richness of each repertoire was evaluated using RTK rarefaction, the Chao1 estimator, and Recon v2.1 estimates of unobserved clonotypes. Generation probabilities were computed with OLGA for all TCRbeta clonotypes obtained by the gDNA method from a few donors. The source is immuneACCESS, and TCRdb retained only in-frame sequences with V and J called. Part of the clones is not carried over; for the studies checked, unresolved V genes explain less than half of this, and the remainder is unexplained. V and J calls plus clone size are reproduced from that table; the DNA served to infer D and trimming. The sample yields nearly 2 million clones; about 95% were counted once. The top ten clonotypes cover approximately 1.2% of the sample.

The data are from a study of shared clonotypes between healthy human individuals (TCRdb year 2020). As for the study more broadly: The cohort included three men and two women between 18 and 49 years of age. Per donor, three plates each were used for CD4 naive and CD4 memory, two for CD8 naive, and one for CD8 memory. To estimate repertoire size and how much clonotypes are shared between individuals, the study performed deep sequencing of blood TCR repertoires from about 5 healthy adults. Libraries were prepared and TCR repertoires were sequenced by different laboratories using diverse techniques, in order to increase sequencing depth and limit assay-specific biases. Leukapheresis yielded between about 0.94 and 9 billion PBMCs per donor.

The V end gives up 5 bases and the J end 7 bases, leaving 11 bases in the junction not matched to a gene. CDR3 length: 15 amino acids, cysteine to phenylalanine. Just CDR3 DNA is preserved here, 45 bases in frame from base 1. The germline V gene supplies CDR1 MNHEY and CDR2 SVGAGI. CD8 naive samples were CD45RO-negative cells positively selected for CCR7, giving a CD45RA+CCR7+ population that excluded TemRA cells. The donors were healthy, HIV-negative adults who had no recently reported acute infections or vaccinations. Every donor was a Caucasian adult living in Nashville, Tennessee, USA. Blood was collected by leukapheresis, and PBMCs were isolated by Ficoll-Histopaque density gradient centrifugation and then cryopreserved in liquid nitrogen vapor phase. Analytical flow cytometry was used to check the purity and quantity of each magnetically sorted T cell population. Genomic DNA was isolated from each sorted fraction and quantified by UV absorbance on a Nanodrop 2000c.

General findings and caveats noted by the study authors: Even with the large sequencing depth, rarefaction of the sorted-subset datasets indicated that sequencing was incomplete. Clonotypes shared by all four sorted-subset donors showed higher generation probabilities than non-shared clonotypes. Estimated clonotype richness was generally larger for naive than for memory subsets. Sharing across a handful of donors was observed for about 5% of naive CD4, over 3% of naive CD8, 2% to 2.5% of memory CD4, and roughly 0.43% of memory CD8 clonotypes. Pairwise subsampling indicated that sequencing depth was expected to affect the degree of clonotype sharing among donors. Because the study included a small number of donors, the genetic and exposure-history diversity represented was limited. Sampling was limited to blood, and TCR repertoires in tissue likely differ from TCR repertoires in blood.

The material sequenced was naive CD8+ T cells sorted from blood. In light of the paper, this sample's cell subset or site label describes: CD45RA+CCR7+. The chain couples TRBV6-5 to TRBJ2-3; TRBD2 lines up with 8 middle nucleotides. This TCR came from a man between 18 and 35 years old in good health. This receptor carries the CDR3 CASSPEGTSNHTQYF. The DNA sequence is as follows: TGTGCCAGCAGTCCCGAGGGGACTAGTAATCATACGCAGTATTTT.